These T cell receptor beta chains were read from a single sample in a study of shared clonotypes between healthy human individuals. Clones were read by immunoSEQ multiplex PCR, and TCRdb kept only the in-frame ones, dropping some. This table holds about 1,800,000 clones, approximately 94% found once. The sample consisted of naive CD8+ T cells sorted from blood. The receptors come from a young man in good health. CDR3s include the opening cysteine and the closing phenylalanine or tryptophan. The D gene is left open where the match is weak. Where a row states a size, it is once, few, many or the class of an expanded clone; other rows omit it.

d_gene: -; abundance: -; j_gene: TRBJ2-7; v_gene: TRBV19; CDR3nt: TGTGCCAGTAGTATAGGGGGACAAAACTACGAGCAGTACTTC; CDR3aa: CASSIGGQNYEQYF
d_gene: TRBD1; abundance: -; j_gene: TRBJ1-2; v_gene: TRBV5-6; CDR3nt: TGTGCCAGCAGCTTGGAGGGGGCCTATTCGGGCTACACCTTC; CDR3aa: CASSLEGAYSGYTF
d_gene: TRBD2; abundance: -; j_gene: TRBJ2-5; v_gene: TRBV7-9; CDR3nt: TGTGCCAGCAGCGAGGGACTAGCGGGATTAGAGACCCAGTACTTC; CDR3aa: CASSEGLAGLETQYF
d_gene: TRBD2; abundance: -; j_gene: TRBJ2-3; v_gene: TRBV5-8; CDR3nt: TGTGCCAGCAGCTGGACTAGCGGGAGGGTGGCAGATACGCAGTATTTT; CDR3aa: CASSWTSGRVADTQYF
d_gene: -; abundance: -; j_gene: TRBJ2-2; v_gene: TRBV27; CDR3nt: TGTGCCAGCAGTCAAGGGGGCACCGGGGAGCTGTTTTTT; CDR3aa: CASSQGGTGELFF
d_gene: -; abundance: -; j_gene: TRBJ2-7; v_gene: TRBV18; CDR3nt: TGTGCCAGCTCACCAACGGGGGACAGTTGGCAGAGCCCCTACGAGCAGTACTTC; CDR3aa: CASSPTGDSWQSPYEQYF
d_gene: -; abundance: -; j_gene: TRBJ2-3; v_gene: TRBV27; CDR3nt: TGTGCCAGCAGTTCGAATTGGGCTATCTTCACAGATACGCAGTATTTT; CDR3aa: CASSSNWAIFTDTQYF
d_gene: -; abundance: -; j_gene: TRBJ2-1; v_gene: TRBV6-1; CDR3nt: TGTGCCAGCAGTGTAGACCCAGCGGGCCCCTACAATGAGCAGTTCTTC; CDR3aa: CASSVDPAGPYNEQFF
d_gene: -; abundance: -; j_gene: TRBJ1-1; v_gene: TRBV7-9; CDR3nt: TGTGCCAGCAGCTTAGCCCGGATAGGAGGGATGAACACTGAAGCTTTCTTT; CDR3aa: CASSLARIGGMNTEAFF
d_gene: TRBD1; abundance: -; j_gene: TRBJ2-7; v_gene: TRBV27; CDR3nt: TGTGCCAGCAGTTTCGGGACAGGGGGCGAGCAGTACTTC; CDR3aa: CASSFGTGGEQYF
d_gene: TRBD2; abundance: -; j_gene: TRBJ2-7; v_gene: TRBV5-4; CDR3nt: TGTGCCAGCAGTTCGGGACTAGCGGGCTCCTACGAGCAGTACTTC; CDR3aa: CASSSGLAGSYEQYF
d_gene: -; abundance: -; j_gene: TRBJ2-1; v_gene: TRBV7-6; CDR3nt: TGTGCCAGCAGCTTCTCGGGCCTTAGCTCCTACAATGAGCAGTTCTTC; CDR3aa: CASSFSGLSSYNEQFF
d_gene: -; abundance: -; j_gene: TRBJ2-7; v_gene: TRBV5-1; CDR3nt: TGCGCCAGCAGCTTGGAGGGGACATTAAGCTCCTACGAGCAGTACTTC; CDR3aa: CASSLEGTLSSYEQYF
d_gene: -; abundance: -; j_gene: TRBJ1-1; v_gene: TRBV7-9; CDR3nt: TGTGCCAGCAGCTTAAACCCGATTGAAGCTTTCTTT; CDR3aa: CASSLNPIEAFF
d_gene: -; abundance: -; j_gene: TRBJ1-6; v_gene: TRBV13; CDR3nt: TGTGCCAGCAGCTTAGCAGGGAATAATTCACCCCTCCACTTT; CDR3aa: CASSLAGNNSPLHF
d_gene: -; abundance: once; j_gene: TRBJ2-5; v_gene: TRBV5-1; CDR3nt: TGCGCCAGCAGCTTTTTACTACCCACCCAAGAGACCCAGTACTTC; CDR3aa: CASSFLLPTQETQYF
d_gene: -; abundance: -; j_gene: TRBJ2-2; v_gene: TRBV6-4; CDR3nt: TGTGCCAGCAGTGACTCAGCAGGTCCCGGGGAGCTGTTTTTT; CDR3aa: CASSDSAGPGELFF
d_gene: TRBD1; abundance: once; j_gene: TRBJ1-3; v_gene: TRBV13; CDR3nt: TGTGCCAGCAGCGGACAGGGTACCTCTGGAAACACCATATATTTT; CDR3aa: CASSGQGTSGNTIYF
d_gene: -; abundance: -; j_gene: TRBJ1-2; v_gene: TRBV7-9; CDR3nt: TGTGCCAGCAGCTCAGATTATGGCTACACCTTC; CDR3aa: CASSSDYGYTF
d_gene: -; abundance: once; j_gene: TRBJ2-1; v_gene: TRBV28; CDR3nt: TGTGCCAGCAGTCCGGACCGGGATGAGCAGTTCTTC; CDR3aa: CASSPDRDEQFF
d_gene: -; abundance: -; j_gene: TRBJ1-5; v_gene: TRBV19; CDR3nt: TGTGCCAGTAGTATCCCGGGTAGGCAGAATCAGCCCCAGCATTTT; CDR3aa: CASSIPGRQNQPQHF
d_gene: -; abundance: -; j_gene: TRBJ2-2; v_gene: TRBV5-4; CDR3nt: TGTGCCAGCAGCGGGGCCAATAACGGGGAGCTGTTTTTT; CDR3aa: CASSGANNGELFF
d_gene: -; abundance: -; j_gene: TRBJ2-3; v_gene: TRBV6-4; CDR3nt: TGTCCACGCCGCCCAACGCAGTATTTT; CDR3aa: CPRRPTQYF
d_gene: TRBD2; abundance: once; j_gene: TRBJ2-7; v_gene: TRBV27; CDR3nt: TGTGCCAGCAGTCCAGGGGTTAGCGGGGGCCGGGGCGAGCAGTACTTC; CDR3aa: CASSPGVSGGRGEQYF
d_gene: TRBD2; abundance: -; j_gene: TRBJ2-1; v_gene: TRBV7-9; CDR3nt: TGTGCCAGCAAAGCTAGCGGGGGGGCTTCCTACAATGAGCAGTTCTTC; CDR3aa: CASKASGGASYNEQFF
d_gene: -; abundance: -; j_gene: TRBJ2-7; v_gene: TRBV6-4; CDR3nt: TGTGCCAGCAGCGACAGGCTTGGGTGCTTCCACGAGCAGTACTTC; CDR3aa: CASSDRLGCFHEQYF
d_gene: -; abundance: -; j_gene: TRBJ2-7; v_gene: TRBV28; CDR3nt: TGTGCCAGCAGTTTTTCAGGGCCCGAGCAGTACTTC; CDR3aa: CASSFSGPEQYF
d_gene: -; abundance: -; j_gene: TRBJ2-3; v_gene: TRBV5-1; CDR3nt: TGCGCCAGCAGCTTGGAGCAGGGGTTGGCAGATACGCAGTATTTT; CDR3aa: CASSLEQGLADTQYF
d_gene: -; abundance: -; j_gene: TRBJ1-3; v_gene: TRBV7-2; CDR3nt: TGTGCCAGCAGCTTAACCCCTGGTTTCGAAGGCTCTGGAAACACCATATATTTT; CDR3aa: CASSLTPGFEGSGNTIYF
d_gene: -; abundance: once; j_gene: TRBJ2-1; v_gene: TRBV13; CDR3nt: TGTGCCAGCAGCTCGGACAGCCGGAGGCAGTTCTTC; CDR3aa: CASSSDSRRQFF
d_gene: -; abundance: -; j_gene: TRBJ1-2; v_gene: TRBV19; CDR3nt: TGTGCCAGTAGACCCAATGAGGGCTTCTATGGCTACACCTTC; CDR3aa: CASRPNEGFYGYTF